A single sample is the source of the 32 T cell receptor beta chains below, sequenced in a study of blood T cell repertoires in COVID-19. The protocol was immunoSEQ multiplex PCR, while the TCRdb copy is restricted to in-frame clones and leaves out a portion. In the table there are tens of thousands of clones, around nine tenths of which are singletons. The sequencing sample was made of peripheral blood. The receptors here all came from a woman in her 70s with acute or convalescent COVID-19.

The rearrangement joins TRBV24-1 to TRBJ1-1; TRBD1 matches 8 bases. The CDR3 length is 16 residues. The trim removed 2 bases at V and 4 bases at J, leaving 8 bases unmatched. Per germline, CDR1 KGHDR and CDR2 SFDVKD. The CDR3 spells CATSDSRGQVGTEAFF. CDR3 nucleotides: TGTGCCACCAGTGATTCCCGGGGACAGGTGGGCACTGAAGCTTTCTTT.

This chain links TRBV24-1 with TRBJ2-1, with TRBD2 identical over 12 bases. The CDR3 consists of 16 residues. The V segment lost 7 bases and the J segment 2 bases; nucleotides outside the gene matches: 5. Germline-derived CDR1 and CDR2 are KGHDR and SFDVKD. CDR3 loop: CATSPSGRATYNEQFF. The CDR3 region has the DNA TGTGCCACCAGCCCTAGCGGGAGGGCCACCTACAATGAGCAGTTCTTC.

The chain combines TRBV5-1 with TRBJ2-5; 13 bases fit TRBD2. In germline, CDR1 is SGHRS, CDR2 YFSETQ. The CDR3 totals 16 residues. Trimming cost V 0 bases and J 4 bases; bases outside gene matches: 3. The CDR3 sequence is CASSLGLAGGGETQYF. CDR3 coding DNA: TGCGCCAGCAGCTTGGGACTAGCGGGGGGTGGAGAGACCCAGTACTTC.

This chain links TRBV19 with TRBJ1-5; no clear D gene. The germline CDR1 and CDR2 sequences are LNHDA and SQIVND (reference sequence). V lost 7 bases to trimming and J lost 4 bases, with 8 bases between them. The CDR3 covers 12 residues. The CDR3 protein is CASKTGNQPQHF. In DNA form, the CDR3 reads TGTGCCAGTAAGACGGGTAATCAGCCCCAGCATTTT.

The chain links TRBV25-1 to TRBJ1-5; tentative D call: TRBD1 (6 bases). V lost 6 bases to trimming and J lost 3 bases, with 12 bases between them. In germline, CDR1 is MGHDK, CDR2 SYGVNS. This CDR3 spans 14 amino acids. CDR3 nucleotides: TGTGCCAGCAGCGAAGGGGACACCAATCAGCCCCAGCATTTT. Translating gives CASSEGDTNQPQHF.

V usage is TRBV4-1 and J usage is TRBJ2-7; TRBD1 matches 9 bases. This CDR3 is 16 amino acids long. The V segment lost 4 bases and the J segment 4 bases; nucleotides outside the gene matches: 11. CDR1 and CDR2 from the germline V gene are MGHRA and YSYEKL. CDR3 in amino acids: CASSRGQGSSIYEQYF. The CDR3 DNA reads TGCGCCAGCAGCCGTGGACAGGGGAGTTCAATTTACGAGCAGTACTTC.

The chain joins TRBV2 to TRBJ2-7, with D perhaps matching TRBD1 (7 bases). Per germline, CDR1 SNHLY and CDR2 FYNNEI. The CDR3 is 14 residues long. Deletions cut 7 bases from V and 2 bases from J, with 15 bases between. The DNA for the CDR3 is TGTGCCAGCATGGGCAGGGGGGTCACCTACGAGCAGTACTTC. Translation gives CASMGRGVTYEQYF.

The CDR3: CASSPVPGTSGITTTGELFF. For the CDR3, the DNA is TGTGCCAGCTCACCGGTGCCCGGGACTAGCGGGATAACCACCACCGGGGAGCTGTTTTTT. The chain employs TRBV18 and TRBJ2-2, with 13 bases fitting TRBD2. The CDR3 is 20 amino acids. Trimming at V came to 3 bases and at J to 4 bases, leaving 14 bases not matched to a gene. From germline, CDR1 is KGHSH and CDR2 LQKENI. Looking up the rest from reference TRBV18 and TRBJ2-2 gives the full variable domain: NAGVMQNPRHLVRRRGQEARLRCSPMKGHSHVYWYRQLPEEGLKFMVYLQKENIIDESGMPKERFSAEFPKEGPSILRIQQVVRGDSAAYFCASSPVPGTSGITTTGELFFGEGSRLTVL.

The CDR3: CASSVRSNTGELFF. The CDR3 nucleotides read TGTGCCAGCAGCGTACGGTCGAACACCGGGGAGCTGTTTTTT. The rearrangement uses TRBV9 and TRBJ2-2; D call uncertain. Between the trimmed V and J ends, which lost 1 base and 0 bases, there was a span of 4 bases. The CDR3 is made up of 14 amino acids. Looked up from germline, CDR1 is SGDLS and CDR2 is YYNGEE.

This clone turned up a few times. V is TRBV5-4 and J is TRBJ1-1, with a possible D match to TRBD1 (6 bases). Trimming removed 3 bases from V and 1 base from J, with 16 bases in between. CDR3 length: 16 amino acids. Germline loops: CDR1 SGHNT, CDR2 YYREEE (reference sequence). The CDR3 region has the DNA TGTGCCAGCAGCTCCATAACAGGGATTCGGAACACTGAAGCTTTCTTT. This encodes CASSSITGIRNTEAFF.

The chain employs TRBV5-1 and TRBJ2-7, with TRBD1 identical over 11 bases. The length of the CDR3 is 14 residues. Germline V gives CDR1 SGHRS, CDR2 YFSETQ. Unmatched junction bases numbered 4, after V lost 4 bases and J lost 4 bases. CDR3 sequence (DNA): TGCGCCAGCAGCCTGGGGGACAGGGGGTACGAGCAGTACTTC. This codes for CASSLGDRGYEQYF.

CDR3: CASTSEGELFF. As DNA, the CDR3 is TGTGCCAGCACTTCGGAGGGGGAGCTGTTTTTT. V usage is TRBV28 and J usage is TRBJ2-2; D is unclear. Germline-derived CDR1 and CDR2 are MDHEN and SYDVKM. V was trimmed by 7 bases and J by 8 bases, leaving 8 bases between them. CDR3 length: 11 amino acids.

This chain joins TRBV6-5 and TRBJ1-6, with TRBD1 matching 9 bases. Trimming removed 6 bases from V and 7 bases from J; junction bases left unmatched: 7. Looked up from germline, CDR1 is MNHEY and CDR2 is SVGAGI. This CDR3 comprises 15 residues. CDR3 sequence: CASRPPGQGNSPLHF. The CDR3 bases are TGTGCCAGCAGGCCACCGGGACAGGGAAATTCACCCCTCCACTTT.

The V and J genes are TRBV10-3 and TRBJ2-6; D perhaps matches TRBD1 (7 bases). CDR3 size: 18 residues. Trimming took 6 bases from V and 1 from J, leaving 19 bases between them. CDR1 is ENHRY and CDR2 is SYGVKD in the germline V gene. The CDR3 here is CAIRPDRARESGANVLTF. CDR3 sequence (DNA): TGTGCCATCAGACCCGACAGGGCGCGGGAATCTGGGGCCAACGTCCTGACTTTC.

The rearrangement joins TRBV11-2 to TRBJ2-7; 11 bases map to TRBD2. The CDR3 runs 16 residues. The ends lost 5 bases at V and 0 bases at J; junction bases unmatched: 6. From germline, CDR1 is SGHAT and CDR2 FQNNGV. As DNA, the CDR3 is TGTGCCAGCAGCCGACTAGCGGGGACCCTCTCCTACGAGCAGTACTTC. Residues: CASSRLAGTLSYEQYF.

This clone showed up just once. V usage is TRBV7-9 and J usage is TRBJ1-5, with a tentative D call TRBD1 (5 bases). There are 15 residues in the CDR3. CDR1 is SEHNR, CDR2 FQNEAQ, per germline (reference sequence). The germline V and J ends were trimmed by 5 bases and 4 bases, with 15 bases remaining between them. The CDR3 region is CASSPTGTGNQPQHF. DNA for the CDR3: TGTGCCAGCAGCCCCACCGGGACTGGAAATCAGCCCCAGCATTTT. The whole variable domain, remainder taken from reference TRBV7-9 and TRBJ1-5, is DTGVSQNPRHKITKRGQNVTFRCDPISEHNRLYWYRQTLGQGPEFLTYFQNEAQLEKSRLLSDRFSAERPKGSFSTLEIQRTEQGDSAMYLCASSPTGTGNQPQHFGDGTRLSIL.

This clone was recorded a few times. V is TRBV24-1 and J is TRBJ2-2, with D possibly matching TRBD2 (5 bases). Germline V gives CDR1 KGHDR, CDR2 SFDVKD. The ends were cut back, 4 bases at V and 5 bases at J, with 16 bases in the middle. The CDR3 sequence is 16 residues long. CDR3 nucleotide sequence: TGTGCCACCAGTGAGAGGTGGTACGGAGGAACCGGGGAGCTGTTTTTT. It codes for CATSERWYGGTGELFF.

The rearrangement joins TRBV5-4 to TRBJ1-1, with D possibly matching TRBD1 (5 bases). Germline loops: CDR1 SGHNT, CDR2 YYREEE (reference sequence). Deletions cut 0 bases from V and 6 bases from J, with 15 bases between. The CDR3 covers 15 residues. The CDR3 region is CASSLAGVKFAEAFF. CDR3 sequence (DNA): TGTGCCAGCAGCTTGGCGGGGGTAAAATTCGCTGAAGCTTTCTTT. The full variable domain, rest sourced from reference TRBV5-4 and TRBJ1-1, is ETGVTQSPTHLIKTRGQQVTLRCSSQSGHNTVSWYQQALGQGPQFIFQYYREEENGRGNFPPRFSGLQFPNYSSELNVNALELDDSALYLCASSLAGVKFAEAFFGQGTRLTVV.

This chain joins TRBV14 and TRBJ2-4, with 13 positions matching TRBD2. CDR1 and CDR2 from the germline V gene are SGHDN and FVKESK. The V segment lost 5 bases and the J segment 7 bases; nucleotides outside the gene matches: 11. This CDR3 comprises 17 residues. CDR3 coding DNA: TGTGCCAGCAGCAAACTAGCGGGAGGGCCAAGTGATAACATTCAGTACTTC. It is translated as CASSKLAGGPSDNIQYF.

This chain uses TRBV5-5 with TRBJ1-1; D gene uncertain. With 2 bases removed from V and 4 bases from J, the gap between germline ends came to 9 bases. Looked up from germline, CDR1 is SGHKS and CDR2 is YYEKEE (reference sequence). CDR3 size: 13 residues. CDR3 bases: TGTGCCAGCAGCTTTGAGGGTCCCACTGAAGCTTTCTTT. Translated: CASSFEGPTEAFF.

This chain links TRBV5-4 with TRBJ2-7, with TRBD2 matching 7 bases. The germline CDR1 and CDR2 sequences are SGHNT and YYREEE (reference sequence). The CDR3 sequence is 13 residues long. V shed 6 bases and J 5 bases; nucleotides not matched to a gene: 8. CDR3 nucleotide sequence: TGTGCCAGCACTTGGGGGGGGACCGACGAGCAGTACTTC. It is translated as CASTWGGTDEQYF.

This chain uses TRBV14 with TRBJ2-5; a weak D match, TRBD1 (6 bases). V was trimmed by 2 bases and J by 3 bases, leaving 16 bases between them. Germline assignment: CDR1 SGHDN and CDR2 FVKESK. This CDR3 is 16 amino acids long. This CDR3 reads CASSQFAAGEKETQYF. In DNA, the CDR3 is TGTGCCAGCAGCCAATTTGCCGCAGGGGAGAAAGAGACCCAGTACTTC. The full variable domain, in which reference TRBV14 and TRBJ2-5 provide the parts outside the CDR3, is EAGVTQFPSHSVIEKGQTVTLRCDPISGHDNLYWYRRVMGKEIKFLLHFVKESKQDESGMPNNRFLAERTGGTYSTLKVQPAELEDSGVYFCASSQFAAGEKETQYFGPGTRLLVL.

The gene calls are TRBV10-3 and TRBJ2-3, with D perhaps TRBD2 (5 bases). V lost 4 bases and J lost 0, with 8 bases in between. The CDR3 is made up of 14 amino acids. The V gene's germline CDR1 is ENHRY and CDR2 SYGVKD. The CDR3: CAISGGSSTDTQYF. In DNA form, the CDR3 reads TGTGCCATCAGTGGAGGGTCAAGCACAGATACGCAGTATTTT.

This clone has just a few counts. V gene TRBV13 combines with J gene TRBJ1-5; weak D call: TRBD1 (6 bases). Germline CDR1 and CDR2: PRHDT and FYEKMQ (reference sequence). Deletions cut 0 bases from V and 4 bases from J, with 10 bases between. The length of the CDR3 is 15 residues. The CDR3 region has the DNA TGTGCCAGCAGCTTAGGAAGGACAGTAAATCAGCCCCAGCATTTT. It yields the protein CASSLGRTVNQPQHF.

The rearrangement joins TRBV9 to TRBJ1-2; 12 bases are a match to TRBD1. CDR3 length: 17 residues. V was pared by 4 bases and J by 2 bases, with 9 bases of the junction left unmatched. Germline V CDR1 and CDR2: SGDLS, YYNGEE. The CDR3 region is CASSLRPGQGANYGYTF. The CDR3 DNA reads TGTGCCAGCAGCCTCAGACCGGGACAGGGGGCAAACTATGGCTACACCTTC.

The V gene is TRBV12-3 or TRBV12-4, the J gene TRBJ1-1; no reliable D call. V was trimmed by 3 bases and J by 1 base, leaving 6 bases between them. This CDR3 has 13 residues. CDR3 in amino acids: CASSFDKNTEAFF. CDR3 coding DNA: TGTGCCAGCAGTTTTGACAAGAACACTGAAGCTTTCTTT.

The CDR3 region has the DNA TGCGCCAGCAGCCAAGAGCGCGGGGGGATGGGCGAGCAGTACTTC. Amino acids: CASSQERGGMGEQYF. This chain connects TRBV4-1 to TRBJ2-7, with 8 bases fitting TRBD2. The J segment lost 6 bases and the V segment lost 0 bases, leaving 7 bases of the junction unmatched. Germline V gene lookup returns CDR1 MGHRA and CDR2 YSYEKL. The CDR3 spans 15 residues.

The chain employs TRBV2 and TRBJ1-5; D is uncertain. The CDR3 sequence is 14 residues long. Per the germline V gene, CDR1 is SNHLY and CDR2 is FYNNEI. Trimming removed 11 bases at V and 1 base at J, with 15 bases between. The CDR3 loop is CAGSGEYSNQPQHF. The CDR3 nucleotides are TGTGCCGGGAGCGGGGAGTACAGCAATCAGCCCCAGCATTTT.

The rearrangement joins TRBV7-6 to TRBJ2-2; TRBD2 aligns across 9 bases. V gave up 4 bases and J gave up 7 bases; unmatched junction bases: 16. In germline, CDR1 is SGHVS, CDR2 FNYEAQ. CDR3 length: 18 residues. The CDR3 DNA reads TGTGCCAGCAGCTCTCCGCCGTCGACTAGCGGCCAAGTCGGGGAGCTGTTTTTT. The encoded protein is CASSSPPSTSGQVGELFF. Drawing the rest from reference TRBV7-6 and TRBJ2-2, the complete variable domain is GAGVSQSPRYKVTKRGQDVALRCDPISGHVSLYWYRQALGQGPEFLTYFNYEAQQDKSGLPNDRFSAERPEGSISTLTIQRTEQRDSAMYRCASSSPPSTSGQVGELFFGEGSRLTVL.

The J gene is TRBJ2-3, the V gene TRBV18, with TRBD2 matching over 9 bases. V gave up 3 bases and J gave up 1 base; unmatched junction bases: 8. Per germline, CDR1 KGHSH and CDR2 LQKENI. This CDR3 spans 17 amino acids. CDR3 sequence reads: CASSPPSGVGGTDTQYF. As DNA, the CDR3 is TGTGCCAGCTCACCTCCTAGCGGGGTCGGGGGCACAGATACGCAGTATTTT.

This clone was seen a few times. The genes are TRBV5-4 and TRBJ1-2; 8 bases agree with TRBD1. This CDR3 is built from 15 residues. Trimming cost V 4 bases and J 6 bases; bases outside gene matches: 11. The germline CDR1 and CDR2 sequences are SGHNT and YYREEE (reference sequence). The DNA of the CDR3 is TGTGCCAGCAGCACCAAGACAGGGGATTCTCATGGCTACACCTTC. Protein sequence: CASSTKTGDSHGYTF.

The J gene is TRBJ1-2, the V gene TRBV27; D may be TRBD1 (6 bases). The germline V gene has CDR1 MNHEY and CDR2 SMNVEV (reference sequence). V was pared by 2 bases and J by 5 bases, with 9 bases between. The CDR3 runs to 13 residues. The CDR3 DNA follows: TGTGCCAGCAGTTTAACAGGGATTTATGGCTACACCTTC. This gives the protein CASSLTGIYGYTF.